This is a list of T cell receptor beta chains from one sample in a study of control samples from healthy donors and cancer patients. TCRdb keeps only in-frame clones here, not all; method: immunoSEQ multiplex PCR. Among 70,000 to 95,000 clones listed, more than 70% were seen once. Sequencing was performed on blood. These receptor sequences come from a man in his fifties or sixties in good health. The CDR3 runs from the conserved cysteine through the conserved F or W. A D gene is named only where the DNA matches it firmly. Clone size is given for some rows only: seen once, a few or many times, or a class if the clone is expanded.

abundance,d_gene,v_gene,j_gene,CDR3nt,CDR3aa
NA,TRBD2,TRBV18,TRBJ2-1,TGTGCCAGCTCACCAGGGGGTAGCGGGAGGGCCGACAATGAGCAGTTCTTC,CASSPGGSGRADNEQFF
once,NA,TRBV7-2,TRBJ1-6,TGTGCCAGCAGCTTAAGGTGGACAGTTAATTCACCCCTCCACTTT,CASSLRWTVNSPLHF
NA,TRBD1,TRBV2,TRBJ1-5,TGTGCCAGCAGTGAGGTGGACAGGCTTCAGCCCCAGCATTTT,CASSEVDRLQPQHF
NA,NA,TRBV4-3,TRBJ1-1,TGCGCCAGCAGCCAATGGGGACGAGCGAACACTGAAGCTTTCTTT,CASSQWGRANTEAFF
NA,NA,TRBV7-3,TRBJ2-1,TGTGCCAGCAGCTTAAAGGCTAGTGGGCAGGGTGAGCAGTTCTTC,CASSLKASGQGEQFF
NA,TRBD2,TRBV9,TRBJ2-1,TGTGCCAGCAGCGTACACCCTGTATCCCGGGGGGTTTACAATGAGCAGTTCTTC,CASSVHPVSRGVYNEQFF
NA,NA,TRBV9,TRBJ1-1,TGTGCCAGCAGCCCCCAACTGAACACTGAAGCTTTCTTT,CASSPQLNTEAFF
NA,NA,TRBV28,TRBJ2-5,TGTGCCAGCAGTTCCACCGGGGGGCTTGGGGAGACCCAGTACTTC,CASSSTGGLGETQYF
NA,NA,TRBV6-2/TRBV6-3,TRBJ1-2,TGTGCCAGCAGTTCACAGCAGGGCTATGGCTACACCTTC,CASSSQQGYGYTF
NA,NA,TRBV5-1,TRBJ1-6,TGCGCCAGCAGCTTGGGGGTGGGGGCAGGTTCACCCCTCCACTTT,CASSLGVGAGSPLHF